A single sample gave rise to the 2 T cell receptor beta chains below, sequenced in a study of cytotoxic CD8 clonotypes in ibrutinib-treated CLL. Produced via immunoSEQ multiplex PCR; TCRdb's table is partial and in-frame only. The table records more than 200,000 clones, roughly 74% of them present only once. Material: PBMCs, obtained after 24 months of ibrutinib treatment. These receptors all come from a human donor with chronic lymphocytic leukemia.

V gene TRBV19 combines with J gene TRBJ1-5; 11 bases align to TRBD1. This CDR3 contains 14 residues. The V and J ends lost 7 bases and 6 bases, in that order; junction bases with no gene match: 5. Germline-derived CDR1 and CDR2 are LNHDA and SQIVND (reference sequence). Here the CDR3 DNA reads TGTGCCAGTACTGGACAGGGGGCTAGTCAGCCCCAGCATTTT. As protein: CASTGQGASQPQHF.

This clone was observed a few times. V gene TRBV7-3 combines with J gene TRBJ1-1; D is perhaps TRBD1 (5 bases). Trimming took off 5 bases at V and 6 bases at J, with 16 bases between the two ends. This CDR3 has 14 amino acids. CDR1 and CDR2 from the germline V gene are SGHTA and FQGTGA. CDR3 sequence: CASSTTGIGAEAFF. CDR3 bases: TGTGCCAGCAGCACGACGGGAATAGGGGCTGAAGCTTTCTTT.